These 32 T cell receptor beta chains share one sample of origin, sequenced in a study of OX40 agonist ivuxolimab in advanced cancers. The protocol was immunoSEQ multiplex PCR, while the TCRdb copy is restricted to in-frame clones and leaves out a portion. The table has almost 80,000 clones, more than 80% seen once; the top ten hold around 0.44%. The specimen comprised CD4+ or CD8+ T cells sorted from blood, sampled in a trial of the OX40 agonist ivuxolimab. The receptors shown here come from an adult with an advanced solid tumor such as melanoma, head and neck, liver or kidney cancer.

The J gene is TRBJ1-2, the V gene TRBV2; a weak D match, TRBD1 (6 bases). The CDR3 has 13 residues. V was pared by 7 bases and J by 8 bases, with 17 bases between. Germline CDR1 and CDR2: SNHLY and FYNNEI. CDR3 coding DNA: TGTGCCAGCATGAGCCAGGGGTTAGGGGGCTACACCTTC. The encoded protein is CASMSQGLGGYTF.

This chain links TRBV6-5 with TRBJ2-7; D perhaps matches TRBD2 (7 bases). Germline lookup yields CDR1 MNHEY and CDR2 SVGAGI. The germline V and J ends were trimmed by 6 bases and 3 bases, with 15 bases remaining between them. The CDR3 is made up of 14 amino acids. This CDR3 reads CASSQGGANYEQYF. Here the CDR3 DNA reads TGTGCCAGCAGCCAAGGGGGGGCAAACTACGAGCAGTACTTC.

This chain connects TRBV6-1 to TRBJ1-5, with unresolved D. The germline gives CDR1 MNHNS, CDR2 SASEGT. Trimming cost V 5 bases and J 7 bases, with 12 bases left between them. This CDR3 spans 13 amino acids. CDR3 sequence (DNA): TGTGCCAGCAGTTATACAGAGGCCCAGCCCCAGCATTTT. Its protein product is CASSYTEAQPQHF.

The rearrangement joins TRBV5-8 to TRBJ2-1; 8 nucleotides agree with TRBD1. CDR3 size: 16 residues. The V and J ends lost 1 base and 7 bases, in that order; junction bases with no gene match: 10. The germline gives CDR1 SGHTS, CDR2 YDEGEE. The CDR3: CASSLFGTGVGNEQFF. CDR3 sequence (DNA): TGTGCCAGCAGCTTGTTCGGGACAGGAGTGGGGAATGAGCAGTTCTTC. The whole variable domain, remainder taken from reference TRBV5-8 and TRBJ2-1, is EAGVTQSPTHLIKTRGQQATLRCSPISGHTSVYWYQQALGLGLQFLLWYDEGEERNRGNFPPRFSGRQFPNYSSELNVNALELEDSALYLCASSLFGTGVGNEQFFGPGTRLTVL.

This clone was counted a single time. The chain uses TRBV7-2 and TRBJ1-1, with 7 bases that match TRBD1. CDR1 is SGHTA and CDR2 is FQGNSA in the germline V gene. J was trimmed by 1 base and V by 5 bases; bases with no gene match: 7. CDR3 length equals 15 residues. The CDR3 region is CASSIQGYGNTEAFF. The DNA for the CDR3 is TGTGCCAGCAGCATACAGGGGTACGGGAACACTGAAGCTTTCTTT.

The chain joins TRBV5-1 to TRBJ1-2; TRBD1 aligns across 8 bases. This CDR3 comprises 13 residues. With 4 bases clipped from V and 10 bases from J, the junction kept 9 bases outside the gene matches. Germline V gene data show CDR1 as SGHRS and CDR2 as YFSETQ. In nucleotides, the CDR3 is TGCGCCAGCAGCCCCCGGGACAGGCTTTCCTACACCTTC. Its protein product is CASSPRDRLSYTF. Together with reference TRBV5-1 and TRBJ1-2, the CDR3 gives the full variable domain: KAGVTQTPRYLIKTRGQQVTLSCSPISGHRSVSWYQQTPGQGLQFLFEYFSETQRNKGNFPGRFSGRQFSNSRSEMNVSTLELGDSALYLCASSPRDRLSYTFGSGTRLTVV.

The chain couples TRBV6-5 to TRBJ1-3; D is uncertain. V gave up 7 bases and J gave up 4 bases, with 11 bases separating them. In germline, CDR1 is MNHEY, CDR2 SVGAGI. This CDR3 has 13 residues. The CDR3 reads CASTYQGGNTIYF. The CDR3 nucleotides are TGTGCCAGCACCTACCAAGGAGGAAACACCATATATTTT.

The V and J genes are TRBV7-8 and TRBJ2-7; 9 nucleotides match TRBD2. After removal of 2 bases from V and 2 bases from J, the junction contained 4 bases not matched to a gene. Germline CDR1 and CDR2: SGHVS and FQNEAQ. CDR3 size: 15 residues. The CDR3 coding sequence is TGTGCCAGCAGCTTAAGACTAGCGGACGCCTACGAGCAGTACTTC. Protein sequence: CASSLRLADAYEQYF. Combining the CDR3 with reference TRBV7-8 and TRBJ2-7 gives the whole variable domain GAGVSQSPRYKVAKRGQDVALRCDPISGHVSLFWYQQALGQGPEFLTYFQNEAQLDKSGLPSDRFFAERPEGSVSTLKIQRTQQEDSAVYLCASSLRLADAYEQYFGPGTRLTVT.

The J gene is TRBJ1-5, the V gene TRBV28; D is unresolved. Germline V gives CDR1 MDHEN, CDR2 SYDVKM. V lost 2 bases and J lost 9, with 8 bases in between. The CDR3 sequence is 12 residues long. CDR3 bases: TGTGCCAGCAGTTTAGGCGGAAGGCCCCAGCATTTT. It encodes CASSLGGRPQHF.

This clone was found once. J is TRBJ2-5 and V is TRBV5-4; D unresolved. V was shortened by 0 bases and J by 2 bases, with 5 bases between the two germline ends. Per the germline V gene, CDR1 is SGHNT and CDR2 is YYREEE (reference sequence). The CDR3 is 13 amino acids. CDR3 sequence reads: CASSLDGQETQYF. CDR3 sequence (DNA): TGTGCCAGCAGCTTGGATGGACAAGAGACCCAGTACTTC.

The CDR3 region has the DNA TGTGCCAGCAGCCCAAGAGCGGGAGGGCCCCCAGATACGCAGTATTTT. This gives the protein CASSPRAGGPPDTQYF. The V gene is TRBV5-4, the J gene TRBJ2-3; 10 positions match TRBD2. CDR3 length equals 16 residues. Germline V gene lookup returns CDR1 SGHNT and CDR2 YYREEE (reference sequence). The trim removed 4 bases at V and 4 bases at J, leaving 9 bases unmatched.

The rearrangement joins TRBV27 to TRBJ2-6; unclear D gene. Looked up from germline, CDR1 is MNHEY and CDR2 is SMNVEV (reference sequence). The germline V and J ends were trimmed by 3 bases and 0 bases, with 6 bases remaining between them. The length of the CDR3 is 15 residues. The CDR3 region is CASSFSGSGANVLTF. The CDR3 bases are TGTGCCAGCAGTTTCAGTGGCTCTGGGGCCAACGTCCTGACTTTC.

V gene TRBV15 combines with J gene TRBJ1-6, with a possible D match to TRBD1 (6 bases). The CDR3 extends over 15 amino acids. In germline, CDR1 is LNHNV, CDR2 YYDKDF (reference sequence). The V gene lost 6 bases and the J gene lost 9 bases, with 18 bases spanning the gap. The CDR3 coding sequence is TGTGCCACCAGGAACGAAATCAGGGGAACTTCACCCCTCCACTTT. Translated, it gives CATRNEIRGTSPLHF.

This clone was detected once. The rearrangement uses TRBV7-2 and TRBJ2-2, with D unclear. The length of the CDR3 is 16 residues. V gave up 2 bases and J gave up 0 bases, with 10 bases separating them. The V gene's germline CDR1 is SGHTA and CDR2 FQGNSA. The CDR3 loop reads CASSLHAAANTGELFF. CDR3 DNA: TGTGCCAGCAGCTTACATGCAGCCGCGAACACCGGGGAGCTGTTTTTT.

The rearrangement joins TRBV7-3 to TRBJ2-1; D is ambiguous. Per germline, CDR1 SGHTA and CDR2 FQGTGA. Between the trimmed V and J ends, which lost 0 bases and 0 bases, there was a span of 3 bases. The CDR3 is 14 residues long. Here the CDR3 reads CASSLTSSYNEQFF. For the CDR3, the DNA is TGTGCCAGCAGCTTAACTAGCTCCTACAATGAGCAGTTCTTC.

The rearrangement links TRBV18 to TRBJ1-4; 8 positions agree with TRBD1. The germline V gene has CDR1 KGHSH and CDR2 LQKENI. V shed 5 bases and J 2 bases; nucleotides not matched to a gene: 4. The CDR3 covers 15 residues. CDR3 region: CASSGRQGTNEKLFF. The CDR3 region has the DNA TGTGCCAGCTCAGGACGACAGGGGACTAATGAAAAACTGTTTTTT.

The gene calls are TRBV7-2 and TRBJ1-2; 9 bases line up with TRBD1. Germline values: CDR1 SGHTA, CDR2 FQGNSA. Germline trimming cut 2 bases from V and 3 bases from J; bases unmatched to any gene: 4. The CDR3 loop spans 15 amino acids. CDR3 sequence reads: CASSLRTGAHYGYTF. In nucleotides, the CDR3 is TGTGCCAGCAGCTTAAGGACAGGGGCCCACTATGGCTACACCTTC. Using reference TRBV7-2 and TRBJ1-2 for the parts outside the CDR3, the full variable domain is GAGVSQSPSNKVTEKGKDVELRCDPISGHTALYWYRQSLGQGLEFLIYFQGNSAPDKSGLPSDRFSAERTGGSVSTLTIQRTQQEDSAVYLCASSLRTGAHYGYTFGSGTRLTVV.

The chain is built from TRBV18 and TRBJ1-1; tentative D call: TRBD1 (5 bases). Germline lookup yields CDR1 KGHSH and CDR2 LQKENI. The CDR3 loop spans 14 amino acids. The V end was cut by 3 bases, the J end by 5 bases, with 13 bases between. The CDR3 here is CASSPVREGTEAFF. The CDR3 bases are TGTGCCAGCTCACCTGTCAGGGAAGGGACTGAAGCTTTCTTT.

This clone was observed once. This chain connects TRBV28 to TRBJ2-1; tentative D call: TRBD1 (5 bases). Germline CDR1 reads MDHEN; CDR2 reads SYDVKM. This CDR3 contains 15 residues. V gave up 3 bases and J gave up 6 bases, with 15 bases separating them. CDR3 protein: CASSFMAGNVNEQFF. The CDR3, as DNA: TGTGCCAGCAGTTTCATGGCAGGGAACGTCAATGAGCAGTTCTTC.

This clone came up a few times. The CDR3 here is CASSTGTVISYEQYF. CDR3 in DNA: TGTGCCAGCAGTACCGGGACTGTGATCTCCTACGAGCAGTACTTC. The chain uses TRBV28 and TRBJ2-7, with D perhaps TRBD2 (6 bases). V was clipped by 5 bases and J by 0 bases, with 14 bases between them. The germline CDR1 and CDR2 sequences are MDHEN and SYDVKM. CDR3 length: 15 residues.

The chain is built from TRBV5-4 and TRBJ2-3; TRBD2 agrees at 13 bases. CDR3 length: 17 amino acids. Germline values: CDR1 SGHNT, CDR2 YYREEE (reference sequence). J gave up 2 bases and V 4 bases, and 7 bases lay outside the gene matches. Written as DNA, the CDR3 is TGTGCCAGCAGCGGGGCGGGACTAGCGGGGCTCACAGATACGCAGTATTTT. This sequence encodes CASSGAGLAGLTDTQYF.

V is TRBV7-2 and J is TRBJ2-3; the D gene is possibly TRBD2 (5 bases). This CDR3 is built from 15 residues. Looked up from germline, CDR1 is SGHTA and CDR2 is FQGNSA. V dropped 1 base and J dropped 0 bases, with 8 bases sitting between them. The CDR3 is CASSLGGVSTDTQYF. The CDR3 DNA sequence: TGTGCCAGCAGCTTAGGGGGAGTAAGCACAGATACGCAGTATTTT. The entire variable domain, with the rest obtained from reference TRBV7-2 and TRBJ2-3, is as follows: GAGVSQSPSNKVTEKGKDVELRCDPISGHTALYWYRQSLGQGLEFLIYFQGNSAPDKSGLPSDRFSAERTGGSVSTLTIQRTQQEDSAVYLCASSLGGVSTDTQYFGPGTRLTVL.

The chain joins TRBV7-3 to TRBJ2-1, with 12 bases matching TRBD2. The CDR3 length is 16 residues. After removal of 5 bases from V and 7 bases from J, the junction contained 9 bases not matched to a gene. Germline values: CDR1 SGHTA, CDR2 FQGTGA. DNA of the CDR3: TGTGCCAGCAGCCGAGGGCCCGGACTAGCGGGGAATGAGCAGTTCTTC. This codes for CASSRGPGLAGNEQFF.

The chain employs TRBV18 and TRBJ1-4; D gene ambiguous. CDR3 size: 15 residues. V dropped 1 base and J dropped 0 bases, with 6 bases sitting between them. Germline V gene data show CDR1 as KGHSH and CDR2 as LQKENI. The DNA of the CDR3 is TGTGCCAGCTCACCACTCGCTGCAACTAATGAAAAACTGTTTTTT. Amino acids: CASSPLAATNEKLFF.

The gene calls are TRBV11-2 and TRBJ1-1; D uncertain. V gave up 3 bases and J gave up 5 bases, with 13 bases separating them. Germline lookup yields CDR1 SGHAT and CDR2 FQNNGV. The CDR3 runs to 14 residues. The CDR3 region is CASSFEGSATEAFF. CDR3 DNA: TGTGCCAGCAGCTTTGAGGGCTCAGCTACTGAAGCTTTCTTT.

Points on this clone: Other DNA variants within this sample encode the same CDR3. This chain connects TRBV7-8 to TRBJ2-1; tentatively, D is TRBD2 (5 bases). V was clipped by 2 bases and J by 4 bases, with 9 bases between them. The CDR3 is 14 residues long. CDR1 SGHVS and CDR2 FQNEAQ come from the germline V gene. Here the CDR3 reads CASSLRTGYNEQFF. The CDR3 bases are TGTGCCAGCAGCTTACGGACGGGGTACAATGAGCAGTTCTTC.

This clone was detected only once. The rearrangement joins TRBV2 to TRBJ1-1; D possibly corresponds to TRBD1 (6 bases). Looked up from germline, CDR1 is SNHLY and CDR2 is FYNNEI. This CDR3 spans 14 amino acids. The germline V and J ends were trimmed by 2 bases and 1 base, with 8 bases remaining between them. The CDR3 region has the DNA TGTGCCAGCAGTGAACAGGGGAGGAACACTGAAGCTTTCTTT. This translates into CASSEQGRNTEAFF.

This sequence joins TRBV6-1 and TRBJ2-7; 10 bases line up with TRBD1. Germline CDR1 reads MNHNS; CDR2 reads SASEGT. The CDR3 runs to 13 residues. The trim removed 7 bases at V and 4 bases at J, leaving 4 bases unmatched. In DNA form, the CDR3 reads TGTGCCAGCAATGGACAGGGGGGATACGAGCAGTACTTC. Its protein is CASNGQGGYEQYF.

This chain joins TRBV4-1 and TRBJ2-1, with D unclear. V shed 0 bases and J shed 8 bases, with 11 bases lying between them. Germline V gene lookup returns CDR1 MGHRA and CDR2 YSYEKL. CDR3 length: 14 amino acids. The CDR3 spells CASSQDYGVDEQFF. In DNA form, the CDR3 reads TGCGCCAGCAGCCAAGATTATGGGGTCGATGAGCAGTTCTTC.

The CDR3 region is CASSRLGNRKYTEAFF. The CDR3 bases are TGTGCCAGCAGCCGCCTTGGGAACAGAAAATACACTGAAGCTTTCTTT. The chain combines TRBV5-4 with TRBJ1-1, with D uncertain. Trimming cost V 4 bases and J 3 bases, with 19 bases left between them. The length of the CDR3 is 16 residues. Germline CDR1 is SGHNT and CDR2 is YYREEE (reference sequence).

The chain combines TRBV5-1 with TRBJ1-1, with TRBD1 as a possible D gene (6 bases). CDR3 length: 14 residues. CDR1 is SGHRS, CDR2 YFSETQ, per germline. V lost 3 bases and J lost 5, with 14 bases in between. The CDR3 DNA is TGCGCCAGCAGCTCCCAGGGAGGGGGAACTGAAGCTTTCTTT. Encoded protein: CASSSQGGGTEAFF.

Only one count was recorded for this clone. V and J are TRBV6-6 and TRBJ1-2; no definite D call. CDR1 is MNHNY, CDR2 SVGAGI, per germline (reference sequence). The germline V and J ends were trimmed by 6 bases and 4 bases, with 21 bases remaining between them. CDR3 length equals 16 residues. The CDR3 loop reads CASSTLTGGTLYGYTF. The CDR3 nucleotides read TGTGCCAGCAGCACTCTTACGGGCGGAACCCTCTATGGCTACACCTTC.